The 12 T cell receptor beta chains given below trace back to one sample, sequenced in a study of cytomegalovirus exposure and HLA in healthy donors. Produced via immunoSEQ multiplex PCR; TCRdb's table is partial and in-frame only. The repertoire consists of roughly 62,000 clones, with about 94% occurring once and the leading ten covering under 2.5%. Material: PBMCs. These receptors were obtained from a young man in good health and CMV-seronegative.

The chain links TRBV5-1 to TRBJ2-7; 10 bases map to TRBD2. J gave up 5 bases and V 4 bases, and 9 bases lay outside the gene matches. Germline V gene sequence: CDR1 SGHRS, CDR2 YFSETQ. This CDR3 region has 15 residues. The DNA for the CDR3 is TGCGCCAGCAGCCCTCTAGCGGGAGAGGTAAACGAGCAGTACTTC. Its translation: CASSPLAGEVNEQYF.

V usage is TRBV11-2 and J usage is TRBJ1-2, with D tentatively TRBD1 (6 bases). The V end lost 3 bases, the J end lost 4 bases, and 12 bases lay between the germline ends. CDR1 is SGHAT, CDR2 FQNNGV, per germline. CDR3 length: 14 residues. CDR3 DNA sequence: TGTGCCAGCAGCTTTAGACAGGCACCCTATGGCTACACCTTC. This translates into CASSFRQAPYGYTF.

This clone was counted once. V usage is TRBV7-2 and J usage is TRBJ2-2; 9 nucleotides line up with TRBD2. After removal of 4 bases from V and 5 bases from J, the junction contained 14 bases not matched to a gene. Germline loops: CDR1 SGHTA, CDR2 FQGNSA. The CDR3 consists of 18 residues. CDR3 in amino acids: CASSSRFGSGSMTGELFF. The CDR3 DNA follows: TGTGCCAGCAGCTCGAGATTTGGTAGCGGGAGTATGACCGGGGAGCTGTTTTTT.

The chain links TRBV9 to TRBJ2-3, with D possibly TRBD2 on 5 matching bases. CDR1 and CDR2 (germline): SGDLS, YYNGEE. Trimming stripped 4 bases from V and 2 bases from J, with 14 bases between. The CDR3 runs 15 residues. The CDR3 protein is CASSSSGSITDTQYF. CDR3 in DNA: TGTGCCAGCAGCTCTAGTGGGAGCATCACAGATACGCAGTATTTT.

This sequence joins TRBV29-1 and TRBJ1-1; the D gene is possibly TRBD1 (5 bases). V lost 6 bases to trimming and J lost 1 base, with 15 bases between them. Looked up from germline, CDR1 is SQVTM and CDR2 is ANQGSEA. The CDR3 runs 14 residues. The CDR3 is CSVHGGRSNTEAFF. The CDR3, as DNA: TGCAGCGTCCACGGGGGACGGTCGAACACTGAAGCTTTCTTT.

The V and J genes are TRBV11-2 and TRBJ2-4; D is perhaps TRBD2 (6 bases). V lost 7 bases to trimming and J lost 0 bases, with 13 bases between them. CDR3 length: 15 amino acids. The germline gives CDR1 SGHAT, CDR2 FQNNGV. This chain's CDR3 is CASKRGRGAKNIQYF. The CDR3 DNA is TGTGCCAGCAAACGCGGGCGGGGAGCCAAAAACATTCAGTACTTC.

CDR3 in amino acids: CASSQGPGSSYNEQFF. Written as DNA, the CDR3 is TGCGCCAGCAGCCAAGGTCCCGGGAGCTCCTACAATGAGCAGTTCTTC. This chain joins TRBV4-1 and TRBJ2-1; possibly TRBD2 for D (6 bases). This CDR3 has 16 residues. Germline CDR1 MGHRA, CDR2 YSYEKL. The V gene lost 1 base and the J gene lost 0 bases, with 10 bases spanning the gap.

The chain recombines TRBV9 with TRBJ1-2, with unresolved D. CDR1 is SGDLS, CDR2 YYNGEE, per germline. The CDR3 is 13 amino acids. The V gene lost 2 bases and the J gene lost 7 bases, with 12 bases spanning the gap. Written as DNA, the CDR3 is TGTGCCAGCAGCGTGGGCTCCCAGGTTGGCTACACCTTC. It is translated as CASSVGSQVGYTF.

The chain employs TRBV7-2 and TRBJ2-3; TRBD2 matches 10 bases. Germline CDR1 is SGHTA and CDR2 is FQGNSA. J lost 5 bases, V lost 1 base, and 9 bases had no gene match. The CDR3 contains 17 residues. CDR3 sequence reads: CASSLVLAGVGRDTQYF. In DNA form, the CDR3 reads TGTGCCAGCAGCTTAGTTCTAGCGGGAGTCGGAAGAGATACGCAGTATTTT.

The chain employs TRBV10-3 and TRBJ1-1; 9 nucleotides match TRBD1. CDR1 is ENHRY and CDR2 is SYGVKD in the germline V gene. The CDR3 is 13 residues long. V was pared by 6 bases and J by 6 bases, with 5 bases of the junction left unmatched. The CDR3 DNA sequence: TGTGCCATCAGGGAGGGGACAGGGCCTGAAGCTTTCTTT. The encoded protein is CAIREGTGPEAFF.

The V call is TRBV30, the J call TRBJ2-6, with TRBD2 matching over 10 bases. Germline V lookup: CDR1 GTSNPN, CDR2 SVGIG (reference sequence). The CDR3 sequence is 20 residues long. Trimming took 4 bases from V and 3 from J; bases not matched to a gene: 18. This CDR3 is CAWTQGLSSGRIFGANVLTF. CDR3 bases: TGTGCCTGGACTCAAGGATTATCTAGCGGGAGAATTTTTGGGGCCAACGTCCTGACTTTC.

The CDR3 bases are TGTGCCAGCAGCTTAGAACAGGCTTCAGATACGCAGTATTTT. Amino acids: CASSLEQASDTQYF. V gene TRBV7-6 combines with J gene TRBJ2-3; D perhaps matches TRBD1 (5 bases). Germline V gene data show CDR1 as SGHVS and CDR2 as FNYEAQ. V was trimmed by 1 base and J by 4 bases, leaving 9 bases between them. The CDR3 consists of 14 residues.